This T cell receptor beta chain was identified during a study of cytomegalovirus exposure and HLA in healthy donors (dated 2017 in TCRdb). At the level of the whole study: An earlier analysis of some 500 of the donors reported more than 250 Gb of sequence data and some 120 million unique TCR beta sequences from roughly 180 million T cells. Around 300 gigabases of sequencing data and tens of millions of unique TCR sequences were included in an early release covering roughly 600 HLA-typed donors. Of the roughly 400 genotyped donors, 81% fell in the genetic ancestry cluster associated with self-reported Caucasian donors. The study aimed to test whether cataloging public T cell receptors could reveal signatures of past pathogen exposure. The T cell repertoires of 666 subjects were profiled by immunosequencing and related to cytomegalovirus serostatus. A separate validation cohort of over 95 different subjects was used in addition to the 666-subject first cohort. The study combined high-throughput TCR immunosequencing, statistical association of individual TCRs with disease status, and machine learning to predict cytomegalovirus infection status. To study patterns of TCR occurrence, a later analysis re-analyzed previously published TCR beta repertoires from around 700 donors and added high-resolution HLA genotyping. Rather than drawing on any new phenotypic data, the later analysis identified candidate immune exposures from TCR beta sequences and the way those sequences occurred across donors. An earlier analysis of several hundred of the donors applied high-throughput TCR beta sequencing to assess whether each TCR beta V gene segment acted as functional or pseudogenic. Donor age, sex, ethnicity and CMV serostatus were collected together with the repertoire data. In a later genetic analysis, genome-wide SNP genotypes for about 55% of the roughly 700 donors were used, and that subset was treated as a discovery cohort. All discovery cohort repertoires had been generated on a single sequencing platform. Both class I and class II loci were covered by HLA typing, at four-digit resolution. The number of donors typed differed by locus, with about 629-630 for A, B, C, DRB1 and DQB1, roughly 520 for DQA1, approximately 570 for DPA1, and approximately 470 for DPB1. Because of strong linkage in the cohort, four to six DR-DQ haplotypes were treated as single units for association and clustering. Among around 400 genotyped donors of the cohort, an average of around 250,000 unique TCR beta nucleotide sequences was sequenced per donor, of which roughly 18% were non-productive.

From the cysteine through the phenylalanine, the CDR3 covers 13 amino acids. Only CDR3 DNA remains: 39 bases, in frame from the first base. Trimming removed 1 base from V and 3 bases from J, leaving 6 bases between the germline ends. CDR1 is given as MGHRA and CDR2 as YSYEKL, both from the germline V gene. The library was built by means of the immunoSEQ multiplex PCR assay. A mixture of 60 forward primers for TCR Vbeta segments and 13 reverse primers for TCR Jbeta segments was used in the multiplex PCR. The CDR3 region of rearranged TCR beta genes was amplified from genomic DNA with a multiplex PCR assay. The Illumina HiSeq System was used to sequence the amplified TCR beta libraries as 87-base-pair reads. Processing in the source paper ran as follows. A later analysis counted about 80 million unique TCR beta chains across the 650 to 800 repertoires, and some 12 million of these chains were shared by at least two donors. To remove PCR and sequencing errors, raw reads were error-corrected and collapsed into unique sequences using a nearest-neighbor algorithm that merged closely related sequences. CDR3 sequences were aligned to IMGT reference sequences to assign V, D and J gene segments. Each retained sequence needed at least a six-nucleotide match to both a V gene segment and a J gene segment. A rearrangement was called productive if the CDR3 had no stop codons and remained in frame with V and J, and every other rearrangement was called non-productive. CDR3 was defined according to IMGT convention as the region running from the second conserved V-encoded cysteine to the conserved J-encoded phenylalanine. Sequences without an unambiguous match to a single V gene segment were excluded from the earlier analysis of 500 to 700 of the donors. An earlier analysis of under 750 of the donors called V segments functional above 56.7% productive rearrangements and segregating when the between-donor standard deviation exceeded 5%. A statistical classification framework was built to diagnose cytomegalovirus status from the catalog of TCR beta chain sequences. In a later analysis, TCR nucleotide sequences were compared against IMGT/GENE-DB human TR gene sequences so that V and J genes could be assigned. The TCRdist pipeline was used in a later analysis to assign CDR3 sequences and most-parsimonious VDJ recombination scenarios. In a later analysis, every TCR beta chain was defined by the combination of its CDR3 amino acid sequence and its V-gene family, and reads without a unique V-gene family were dropped. A later analysis removed 592 highly shared, low-generation-probability nucleotide sequences to deal with suspected cross-contamination and a sequencing artifact. A later analysis calculated a clonal expansion index for each public chain from normalized within-repertoire ranks of inferred template counts. In a later analysis, generation probabilities were computed using a VDJ recombination model fitted to out-of-frame rearrangements, and the results were checked against IGoR. In a later analysis, hypergeometric tests were used to score TCR-TCR, TCR-HLA and TCR-CMV co-occurrence, with a repertoire-size bias correction applied to TCR pairs. To estimate false discovery rates, a later analysis permuted the HLA or CMV assignments 20 times. In a later analysis, co-occurring TCRs were grouped using DBSCAN, with TCRdist sequence similarity added in when clustering inside HLA-allele-positive subsets. Repertoires with fewer than 30,000 or more than 120,000 public chains were left out of co-occurrence clustering, as were a handful of repertoires with anomalous nucleotide sharing. TCRdb holds this immuneACCESS table with in-frame rearrangements only. Some clones are missing; in checked studies, unresolved V genes explain under half, and the rest has no known cause. From that table come the V and J calls and clone size; the DNA was used to work out D and trimming. Across this sample there are roughly 120,000 clones, with 60% to 85% seen only once. The top ten clones comprise 1.6% of the sample.

Notes on this clone: What antigen it recognizes has not been identified. Per-base qualities were not stored, and no clone one base away is much larger.

Overall study outcomes, separate from this receptor: Because HLA typing was missing for some donors at each locus, association tests included only the typed subset. Presence/absence analyses assumed roughly uniform sequencing depth across donors, an assumption that may not hold. It was suggested by the authors that the approach could potentially be generalized to other disease states and immunological phenotypes. This cohort had only TCR beta chains sequenced, and the lack of alpha or paired-chain data limited which features could be detected. In a later analysis, the rate of TCR association differed among HLA loci, with DRB1 alleles having the most associated TCRs and HLA-C alleles having the fewest. According to a later analysis, most CMV-associated TCR beta chains appeared to be HLA-restricted, and the HLA associations seemed to be driven largely by CMV exposure. A further reported finding was that TCR beta sequences accurately predicted the HLA-A and HLA-B alleles for most subjects in the first cohort. In a later analysis, around 15,000 TCR beta sequences were associated with specific HLA alleles at a false discovery rate of 0.05. Correlated functional status among segregating V segments might be attributable to linkage disequilibrium, but an unknown experimental factor could not be ruled out. Immune exposure information for the cohort was limited to CMV serostatus. Because counts were too low, some 17 rarely observed V segments, including chromosome 9 orphons, were left out of the earlier analysis of 587 of the donors. An association between a missense DCLRE1C variant and V-gene and J-gene trimming of TCR beta chains was found in a later genetic analysis and replicated in an independent cohort. When HLA alleles, especially DR and DQ, strongly co-occurred, TCR associations were difficult to assign to individual alleles. The study listed 150 to 200 TCR beta chains as associated with cytomegalovirus. A cluster of highly shared sequence variants was judged likely to be a technical artifact of the sequencing pipeline. A later analysis reported that several top co-occurrence clusters appeared linked to parvovirus B19, influenza, CMV and Epstein-Barr virus. In an earlier analysis of some 540 of the donors, most TCR beta V segments appeared in productive rearrangements about 87% or about 30% of the time, broadly matching IMGT annotations. Most TCR sequences were seen in very few donors, while some public TCRs were found in many individuals. Three of the identified cytomegalovirus-associated TCR beta chains were confirmed in vitro to be specific for cytomegalovirus antigens. Because the 87-base-pair reads could not distinguish some IMGT-functional V segments, including TRBV6-2 and TRBV6-3, those segments were excluded. In both the original and validation cohorts, the classifier was reported to diagnose cytomegalovirus status with high specificity and sensitivity. A later analysis found that HLA-associated TCR beta chains were more clonally expanded and had lower generation probabilities than equally common non-associated chains. A later genetic analysis reported fewer N-insertions in productive TCRs among donors in an Asian-associated ancestry cluster than the roughly 700-donor mean.

In total, 600 or so healthy bone marrow donors made up the cohort. At the time of sampling, all cohort members were nominally healthy, though unrecorded immune exposures were likely present. The donor was CMV seronegative and was included in the group of a few hundred seronegative cohort members. Each donor provided a peripheral blood sample, and peripheral blood mononuclear cells were used for TCR beta sequencing. The Qiagen DNeasy Blood Extraction Kit was used to extract genomic DNA from the blood cell samples. The chain joins TRBV4-1 to TRBJ2-5, with no reliable assignment of the D segment. The TCR sequence derives from a woman younger than 30 in good health and CMV-seronegative. The sample was PBMCs. The CDR3 protein is CASSQVQEETQYF. The nucleotide sequence is given as TGCGCCAGCAGCCAAGTCCAGGAAGAGACCCAGTACTTC.